These 23 T cell receptor beta chains originate from one sample sequenced in a study of T cells expressing NK-cell markers. With the 5' RACE reads reprocessed, TCRdb shows one record per CDR3 protein and no DNA. This table lists about 540,000 distinct CDR3 sequences. The sample consisted of blood T cells: a sorted CD56 or NKG2C T cell subset, CD4+ or CD8+ T cells, or bulk PBMC T cells (not recorded which). These receptors were collected from a young man in good health.

The chain links TRBV6-2 or TRBV6-3 to TRBJ1-6; checking the TCRdb D call of TRBD1 is not possible without DNA. The CDR3 extends over 14 amino acids. The germline V gene encodes CDR1 MNHEY and CDR2 SVGEGT. The CDR3 protein is CASSSPDRGSPLHF.

The chain is built from TRBV10-3 and TRBJ2-2; TCRdb's D call, TRBD1, is unchecked because there is no DNA. CDR1 and CDR2 (germline): ENHRY, SYGVKD. The CDR3 consists of 16 residues. The CDR3 reads CAISVRQGAASGELFF.

The chain carries TRBV12-3 or TRBV12-4 and TRBJ1-5; TCRdb picks TRBD1, but there is no DNA to check that call. The CDR3 is 15 residues long. CDR3: CASSEIQQTGQPQHF.

The rearrangement links TRBV27 to TRBJ2-3; the D gene TCRdb calls, TRBD1, cannot be checked with no DNA. Germline V gene sequence: CDR1 MNHEY, CDR2 SMNVEV (reference sequence). The CDR3 extends over 16 amino acids. The CDR3 here is CASSEGQSTSTDTQYF.

This chain connects TRBV29-1 to TRBJ2-1; lacking DNA, the TRBD2 call made by TCRdb goes unchecked. This CDR3 has 13 amino acids. The V gene's germline CDR1 is SQVTM and CDR2 ANQGSEA. CDR3 protein: CSVGTSGYNEQFF.

The rearrangement joins TRBV12-3 or TRBV12-4 to TRBJ2-7; TCRdb lists TRBD2, though no DNA is available to test this call. The CDR3 length is 12 residues. CDR3 residues: CASSPHSTEQYF.

The genes are TRBV9 and TRBJ2-2; TCRdb reports TRBD2, a call that lacks DNA to check it against. From germline, CDR1 is SGDLS and CDR2 YYNGEE. The CDR3 runs to 17 residues. CDR3 region: CASSNRLAGAITGELFF.

V is TRBV5-1 and J is TRBJ1-1; TCRdb lists TRBD1, though no DNA is available to test this call. This CDR3 contains 15 residues. Germline V gene sequence: CDR1 SGHRS, CDR2 YFSETQ. The CDR3 here is CASSLDGRPYTEAFF.

The V call is TRBV28, the J call TRBJ2-1; TCRdb picks TRBD1, but there is no DNA to check that call. The CDR3 contains 16 residues. CDR1 is MDHEN and CDR2 is SYDVKM in the germline V gene. CDR3 sequence: CASSLVTGTGENEQFF.

This chain connects TRBV11-1 to TRBJ2-3. This CDR3 contains 14 residues. CDR1 is SGHAT and CDR2 is FQDESV in the germline V gene (reference sequence). The CDR3 loop reads CASSLFPSGDTQYF.

The V gene is TRBV15, the J gene TRBJ2-6. This CDR3 has 13 amino acids. In germline, CDR1 is LNHNV, CDR2 YYDKDF (reference sequence). CDR3 sequence reads: CATKLTGANVLTF.

This sequence joins TRBV27 and TRBJ2-1; TCRdb calls TRBD2, which cannot be checked without DNA. Per the germline V gene, CDR1 is MNHEY and CDR2 is SMNVEV (reference sequence). The CDR3 sequence is 13 residues long. The CDR3 protein is CASSPGLVSEQFF.

The genes are TRBV5-5 and TRBJ1-5. The CDR3 spans 16 residues. Germline V lookup: CDR1 SGHKS, CDR2 YYEKEE (reference sequence). CDR3 sequence: CASSYTRQDSPQPQHF.

The chain employs TRBV7-7 and TRBJ2-1; TCRdb reports TRBD1, a call that lacks DNA to check it against. The CDR3 runs 14 residues. Germline lookup yields CDR1 SSHAT and CDR2 FNYEAQ (reference sequence). CDR3 sequence: CASSLGQGVGEQFF.

This chain connects TRBV29-1 to TRBJ2-3. This CDR3 contains 14 residues. Germline CDR1 is SQVTM and CDR2 is ANQGSEA. The CDR3 loop is CSVEAPEHTDTQYF.

The genes are TRBV7-8 and TRBJ2-2; without DNA, the TCRdb call of TRBD1 cannot be checked. This CDR3 region has 19 residues. Germline V gene data show CDR1 as SGHVS and CDR2 as FQNEAQ. The CDR3 spells CASSSHPGQGWGNTGELFF.

The chain is built from TRBV5-4 and TRBJ2-1; TCRdb selects TRBD1, and the lack of DNA leaves this call unchecked. The length of the CDR3 is 16 residues. CDR1 and CDR2 (germline): SGHNT, YYREEE (reference sequence). CDR3 sequence: CASSRIGAGDNNEQFF.

The chain is built from TRBV18 and TRBJ2-6; TCRdb designates TRBD1, a call that cannot be tested without DNA. This CDR3 is 18 amino acids long. Looked up from germline, CDR1 is KGHSH and CDR2 is LQKENI. The CDR3 here is CASSKIGAVSSGANVLTF. Full variable domain (outside the CDR3, taken from reference TRBV18 and TRBJ2-6): NAGVMQNPRHLVRRRGQEARLRCSPMKGHSHVYWYRQLPEEGLKFMVYLQKENIIDESGMPKERFSAEFPKEGPSILRIQQVVRGDSAAYFCASSKIGAVSSGANVLTFGAGSRLTVL.

The V call is TRBV7-8, the J call TRBJ1-5. The CDR3 runs to 16 residues. CDR1 SGHVS and CDR2 FQNEAQ come from the germline V gene. CDR3 in amino acids: CASSLEGGYSNQPQHF. Combining the CDR3 with reference TRBV7-8 and TRBJ1-5 gives the whole variable domain GAGVSQSPRYKVAKRGQDVALRCDPISGHVSLFWYQQALGQGPEFLTYFQNEAQLDKSGLPSDRFFAERPEGSVSTLKIQRTQQEDSAVYLCASSLEGGYSNQPQHFGDGTRLSIL.

This chain joins TRBV7-6 and TRBJ1-2. Germline CDR1 SGHVS, CDR2 FNYEAQ. The CDR3 extends over 15 amino acids. CDR3: CASSLGGSGNYGYTF.

This chain links TRBV11-3 with TRBJ2-1. Germline assignment: CDR1 SGHNT and CDR2 YENEEA. The CDR3 loop spans 14 amino acids. The CDR3 here is CASSLAFNHNEQFF.

The chain employs TRBV5-1 and TRBJ2-3. The germline V gene has CDR1 SGHRS and CDR2 YFSETQ. The CDR3 covers 13 residues. CDR3 sequence reads: CASSLTRLDTQYF.

The chain has TRBV7-2 and TRBJ2-5; TCRdb lists TRBD1, though no DNA is available to test this call. This CDR3 has 14 amino acids. Germline CDR1 reads SGHTA; CDR2 reads FQGNSA. The chain's CDR3 is CASSLRRAQETQYF.